The 16 T cell receptor beta chains in this list originate from one sample, sequenced in a study of blood T cells in healthy people across ages. PCR was performed a second time for about 7 to 11 cycles using a sample-barcoded 5' primer and a J-beta primer mix. One entry per CDR3 protein, called by TCRdb with MiXCR from the 5' RACE reads. Of a few hundred thousand distinct CDR3 sequences listed, 25% to 30% are singletons. The sample taken for sequencing was blood. The source of these receptors is a woman between 65 and 79 years old in good health.

The J gene is TRBJ1-2, the V gene TRBV15, with D hard to call. The CDR3 is 18 amino acids. The V gene's germline CDR1 is LNHNV and CDR2 YYDKDF (reference sequence). V lost 0 bases, J lost 4 bases, and 21 bases lay in between. The CDR3 loop is CATSRDRIGLIDGYGYTF. The CDR3 bases are TGTGCCACCAGCAGAGATCGAATAGGGTTAATAGACGGCTATGGCTACACCTTC.

This chain links TRBV4-3 with TRBJ2-5; 10 nucleotides line up with TRBD2. The J call may not be correct, given that the DNA end is closer to TRBJ2-1. This CDR3 has 17 amino acids. Germline V gene sequence: CDR1 LGHNA, CDR2 YSLEER. The CDR3 DNA is TGCGCCAGCAGCCAAGGACTAGCGGGTGGCTCGGGCAATGAGCAGTTCTTC. Its translation is CASSQGLAGGSGNEQFF.

This sequence joins TRBV7-9 and TRBJ2-3; 10 bases are shared with TRBD2. Germline V CDR1 and CDR2: SEHNR, FQNEAQ (reference sequence). CDR3 length equals 14 residues. With 7 bases clipped from V and 3 bases from J, the junction kept 4 bases outside the gene matches. This CDR3 is CASTAGGPTDTQYF. The DNA of the CDR3 is TGTGCCAGCACAGCGGGAGGGCCTACAGATACGCAGTATTTT.

This chain joins TRBV5-1 and TRBJ1-1; D gene ambiguous. Germline V gene sequence: CDR1 SGHRS, CDR2 YFSETQ. The ends were cut back, 4 bases at V and 8 bases at J, with 18 bases in the middle. The CDR3 is made up of 14 amino acids. CDR3 protein: CASSDYAQVEEAFF. The CDR3 bases are TGCGCCAGCAGCGATTACGCTCAGGTCGAGGAAGCTTTCTTT.

A few counts support this clonotype. The rearrangement joins TRBV11-2 to TRBJ2-1, with TRBD2 as a possible D gene (5 bases). The germline V gene encodes CDR1 SGHAT and CDR2 FQNNGV. The CDR3 is 16 residues long. The V end was cut by 4 bases, the J end by 3 bases, with 16 bases between. The CDR3: CASSSLRGGRYNEQFF. In nucleotides, the CDR3 is TGTGCCAGCAGCTCATTACGGGGTGGCCGCTACAATGAGCAGTTCTTC.

The chain couples TRBV4-1 to TRBJ1-6; D might be TRBD1 (6 bases). The CDR3 extends over 16 amino acids. Germline loops: CDR1 MGHRA, CDR2 YSYEKL. V was cut by 0 bases and J by 7 bases, with 13 bases left in between. The CDR3 sequence: CASSQEGAVSNSPLHF. The CDR3 DNA is TGCGCCAGCAGCCAAGAGGGGGCCGTGAGCAATTCACCCCTCCACTTT.

The chain couples TRBV24-1 to TRBJ2-5; D tentatively reads TRBD1 or TRBD2 (5 bases each). CDR3 length equals 15 residues. V lost 4 bases and J 3 bases, leaving 14 bases between the germline ends. The germline V gene has CDR1 KGHDR and CDR2 SFDVKD. DNA of the CDR3: TGTGCCACCAGTGACCCCGGGACGGGGAAAGAGACCCAGTACTTC. Amino acids: CATSDPGTGKETQYF.

This clonotype has ten or more counts. The rearrangement joins TRBV7-2 to TRBJ2-3; D ambiguous. The CDR3 has 14 amino acids. The V gene lost 0 bases and the J gene lost 0 bases, with 4 bases spanning the gap. Germline V gene lookup returns CDR1 SGHTA and CDR2 FQGNSA. The DNA for the CDR3 is TGTGCCAGCAGCTTAGCCGGGAGCACAGATACGCAGTATTTT. Translating gives CASSLAGSTDTQYF.

This clonotype has at least ten counts. The chain links TRBV4-1 to TRBJ1-4; a weak D match, TRBD1 (6 bases). V was shortened by 1 base and J by 8 bases, with 14 bases between the two germline ends. The CDR3 spans 15 residues. The germline CDR1 and CDR2 sequences are MGHRA and YSYEKL. The chain's CDR3 is CASSQGLQGVEKLFF. CDR3 nucleotides: TGCGCCAGCAGCCAAGGGCTACAGGGTGTCGAAAAACTGTTTTTT.

The chain is built from TRBV4-3 and TRBJ1-5; D is unresolved. V was cut by 6 bases and J by 6 bases, with 21 bases left in between. CDR3 size: 16 residues. CDR1 is LGHNA, CDR2 YSLEER, per germline. CDR3 nucleotides: TGCGCCAGCAGTCCGATTATGGCACGGGGTCTTCAGCCCCAGCATTTT. Protein: CASSPIMARGLQPQHF.

This clonotype was picked up a small number of times. The CDR3 region has the DNA TGTGCCAGCGGGAGGATGGGGGCCGGGGAGCTGTTTTTT. Protein: CASGRMGAGELFF. The V call is TRBV6-6, the J call TRBJ2-2; a weak D match, TRBD2 (6 bases). CDR3 length: 13 residues. V lost 8 bases, J lost 6 bases, and 13 bases lay in between. Germline loops: CDR1 MNHNY, CDR2 SVGAGI (reference sequence).

This clonotype was detected a few times. The chain combines TRBV7-6 with TRBJ1-5, with D uncertain. The length of the CDR3 is 13 residues. CDR1 and CDR2 (germline): SGHVS, FNYEAQ. Trimming removed 6 bases at V and 4 bases at J, with 10 bases between. Here the CDR3 DNA reads TGTGCCAGCAGTTTGGCCGAAAATCAGCCCCAGCATTTT. Its translation is CASSLAENQPQHF.

The CDR3 sequence is CASSLEGTGEAFF. For the CDR3, the DNA is TGCGCCAGCAGCTTGGAGGGGACGGGTGAAGCTTTCTTT. This chain connects TRBV5-1 to TRBJ1-1; D is perhaps TRBD1 (5 bases). There are 13 residues in the CDR3. CDR1 and CDR2 (germline): SGHRS, YFSETQ. Trimming left V 0 bases short and J 7 bases short, with 10 bases between.

This clonotype has more than one count but fewer than ten. The gene calls are TRBV19 and TRBJ1-1; maybe TRBD1 (6 bases). Germline CDR1 and CDR2: LNHDA and SQIVND (reference sequence). CDR3 length: 14 residues. V was cut by 6 bases and J by 0 bases, with 11 bases left in between. CDR3 residues: CASRQGFLNTEAFF. The CDR3 DNA reads as TGTGCCAGTAGGCAGGGGTTCCTGAACACTGAAGCTTTCTTT.

This clonotype has more than one count but fewer than ten. V is TRBV4-2 and J is TRBJ2-5, with D tentatively TRBD1 (6 bases). The germline V gene encodes CDR1 LGHNA and CDR2 YNFKEQ. This CDR3 has 15 amino acids. Trimming removed 2 bases from V and 2 bases from J, with 12 bases in between. The CDR3 bases are TGTGCCAGCAGCCAAACTTTTCAGGGGCAAGAGACCCAGTACTTC. Protein product: CASSQTFQGQETQYF.

There are a few counts of this clonotype. V gene TRBV7-9 combines with J gene TRBJ1-4; the match to TRBD1 covers 7 bases. CDR3 length equals 14 residues. V gave up 5 bases and J gave up 5 bases; unmatched junction bases: 5. Germline CDR1 reads SEHNR; CDR2 reads FQNEAQ (reference sequence). Here the CDR3 reads CASSPGTVNEKLFF. CDR3 DNA sequence: TGTGCCAGCAGCCCCGGGACAGTCAATGAAAAACTGTTTTTT.